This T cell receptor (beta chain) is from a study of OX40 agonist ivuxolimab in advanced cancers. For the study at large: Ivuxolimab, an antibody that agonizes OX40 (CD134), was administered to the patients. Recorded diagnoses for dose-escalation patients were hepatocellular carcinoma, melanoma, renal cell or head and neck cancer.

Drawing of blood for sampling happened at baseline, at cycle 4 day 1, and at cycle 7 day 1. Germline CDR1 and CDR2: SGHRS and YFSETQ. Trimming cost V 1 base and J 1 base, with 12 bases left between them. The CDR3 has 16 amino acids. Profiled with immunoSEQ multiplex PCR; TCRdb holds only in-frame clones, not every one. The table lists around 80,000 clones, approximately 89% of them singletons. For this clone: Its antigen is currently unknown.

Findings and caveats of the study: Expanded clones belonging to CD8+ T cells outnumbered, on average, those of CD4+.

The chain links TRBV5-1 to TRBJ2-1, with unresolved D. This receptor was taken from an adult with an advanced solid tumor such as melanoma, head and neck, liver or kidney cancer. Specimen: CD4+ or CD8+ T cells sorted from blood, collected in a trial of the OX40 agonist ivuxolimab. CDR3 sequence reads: CASSLYQQRSYNEQFF. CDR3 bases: TGCGCCAGCAGCTTGTACCAGCAGCGTTCCTACAATGAGCAGTTCTTC.